The clone carrying this T cell receptor (beta chain) was observed a few times. Its antigen is unidentified. This CDR3 has 16 residues. Germline V gene data show CDR1 as LGHNA and CDR2 as YSLEER. The germline V and J ends were trimmed by 0 bases and 6 bases, with 17 bases remaining between them. This entry is derived from a study of T cells after yellow fever vaccination. By 5'RACE template switching, TCR cDNA was produced, with a universal primer site and UMIs added in the process. Using its own MiXCR run on the 5' RACE reads, TCRdb lists one record per CDR3 protein. Among approximately 450,000 distinct CDR3 sequences, roughly a sixth were seen once, and the ten largest hold roughly a sixth. Study-wide findings and caveats: Highly abundant clonotypes carried over from the bulk population could end up in FACS-sorted repertoires as contaminants.

The clonotype comes from a man younger than 30 who received the YFV17D yellow fever vaccine. The rearrangement uses TRBV4-3 and TRBJ1-2; no definite D call. The sample was PBMCs, taken before the yellow fever booster vaccination. The CDR3, as DNA: TGCGCCAGCAGCCAAGATAGGTTGGGGAAAGCAAATGGCTACACCTTC. Its protein product is CASSQDRLGKANGYTF.